This entry features one TCR beta chain sequence. This entry is derived from a study of blood T cell repertoires in COVID-19. Study details: Whether acute or convalescent, the COVID-19 samples came from the United States, Italy and Spain.

As handled by the study authors: Researchers report that nucleated cell counts were estimated from reference gene primer amplification. The assay was immunoSEQ multiplex PCR, and TCRdb's table has in-frame clones only and misses some. Clonal size and the V and J genes are those of that table, whereas D and trimming came from the DNA. The sample records some 300,000 clones, around 90% being singletons. This CDR3 contains 15 residues. J gave up 3 bases and V 3 bases, and 3 bases lay outside the gene matches. The germline CDR1 and CDR2 sequences are KGHSH and LQKENI. This TCR derives from a man aged 18 to 29 with active or convalescent COVID-19. Sequencing was carried out using peripheral blood. This chain connects TRBV18 to TRBJ1-1; 11 nucleotides agree with TRBD1. Written as DNA, the CDR3 is TGTGCCAGCTCACCTCGGACAGGGGGCGACACTGAAGCTTTCTTT. Amino acid sequence: CASSPRTGGDTEAFF. Filled out from reference TRBV18 and TRBJ1-1, the complete variable domain reads NAGVMQNPRHLVRRRGQEARLRCSPMKGHSHVYWYRQLPEEGLKFMVYLQKENIIDESGMPKERFSAEFPKEGPSILRIQQVVRGDSAAYFCASSPRTGGDTEAFFGQGTRLTVV.